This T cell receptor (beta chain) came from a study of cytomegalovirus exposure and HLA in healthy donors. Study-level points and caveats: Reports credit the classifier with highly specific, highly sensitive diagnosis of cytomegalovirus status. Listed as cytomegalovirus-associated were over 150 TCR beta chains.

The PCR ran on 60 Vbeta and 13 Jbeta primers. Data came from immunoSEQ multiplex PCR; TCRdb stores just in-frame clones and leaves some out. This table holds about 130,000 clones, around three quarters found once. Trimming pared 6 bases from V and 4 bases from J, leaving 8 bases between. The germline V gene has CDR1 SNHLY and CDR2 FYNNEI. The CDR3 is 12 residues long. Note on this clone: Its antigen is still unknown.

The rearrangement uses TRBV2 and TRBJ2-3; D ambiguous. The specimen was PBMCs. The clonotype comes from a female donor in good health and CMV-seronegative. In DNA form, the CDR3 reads TGTGCCAGCAGCCTACTCCCAGATACGCAGTATTTT. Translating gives CASSLLPDTQYF.